This T cell receptor (beta chain) appears in the sequencing data of a study of cytomegalovirus exposure and HLA in healthy donors. Overall study context: The roughly 120 million unique TCR beta sequences, from 150 million to 200 million T cells, were found by an earlier analysis. Points from the study as a whole: In a later analysis, TCR association rates varied by HLA locus: DRB1 most, HLA-C fewest. TCR beta chains numbering under 200 were designated cytomegalovirus-associated. Several of the most significant clusters appeared linked to common viral pathogens, based on a later analysis.

Comments on this clone: Its antigen is still unknown.

Researchers ran the PCR with 60 Vbeta and 13 Jbeta primers. The table came from immunoSEQ multiplex PCR; TCRdb's copy has only in-frame clones and leaves some out. The sample has over 90,000 clones, 55% to 80% seen once; the top ten hold under 5.5%. This TCR was recovered from a human donor in good health. Sequencing was done on a sample of PBMCs.

The CDR3 bases are TGCGCCAGCAGCCTGGACAGATTTAGTGAACACCTCCACTTT. Its protein product is CASSLDRFSEHLHF. This rearrangement joins TRBV5-1 to TRBJ1-6; a possible D gene is TRBD1 (6 bases). V was shortened by 4 bases and J by 15 bases, with 20 bases between the two germline ends. The CDR3 is made up of 14 amino acids. From germline, CDR1 is SGHRS and CDR2 YFSETQ. Combining the CDR3 with reference TRBV5-1 and TRBJ1-6 gives the whole variable domain KAGVTQTPRYLIKTRGQQVTLSCSPISGHRSVSWYQQTPGQGLQFLFEYFSETQRNKGNFPGRFSGRQFSNSRSEMNVSTLELGDSALYLCASSLDRFSEHLHFGNGTRLTVT.